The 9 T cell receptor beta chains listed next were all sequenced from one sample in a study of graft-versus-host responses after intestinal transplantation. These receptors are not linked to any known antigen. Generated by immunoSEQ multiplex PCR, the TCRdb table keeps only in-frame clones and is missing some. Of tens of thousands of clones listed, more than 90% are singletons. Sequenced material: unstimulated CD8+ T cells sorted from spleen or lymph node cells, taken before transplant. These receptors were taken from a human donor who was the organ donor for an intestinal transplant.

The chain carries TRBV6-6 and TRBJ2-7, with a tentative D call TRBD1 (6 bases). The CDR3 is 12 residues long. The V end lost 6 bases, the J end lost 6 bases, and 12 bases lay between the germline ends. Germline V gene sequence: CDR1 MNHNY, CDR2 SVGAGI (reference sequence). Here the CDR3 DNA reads TGTGCCAGCAGCCCGGACAGCGCCGAGCAGTACTTC. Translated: CASSPDSAEQYF.

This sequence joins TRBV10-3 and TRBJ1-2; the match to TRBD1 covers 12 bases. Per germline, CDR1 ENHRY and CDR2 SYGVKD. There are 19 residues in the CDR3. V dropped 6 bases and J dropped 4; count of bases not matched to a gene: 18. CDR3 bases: TGTGCCATCAGCGCCGACCCCCCGGGACAGGGGGCCTTCCTCTATGGCTACACCTTC. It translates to CAISADPPGQGAFLYGYTF.

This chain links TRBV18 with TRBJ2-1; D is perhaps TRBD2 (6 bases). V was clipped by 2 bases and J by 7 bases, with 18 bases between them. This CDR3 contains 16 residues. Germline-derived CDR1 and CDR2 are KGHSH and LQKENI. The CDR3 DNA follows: TGTGCCAGCTCACCAGGGGTGGACTACACATTAAATGAGCAGTTCTTC. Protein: CASSPGVDYTLNEQFF.

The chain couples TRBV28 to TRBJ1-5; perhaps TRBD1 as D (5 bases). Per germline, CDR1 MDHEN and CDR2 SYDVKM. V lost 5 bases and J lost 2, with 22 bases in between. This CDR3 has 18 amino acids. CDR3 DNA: TGTGCCAGCAGTATCACGACAGACGTTCATTGGGGCAATCAGCCCCAGCATTTT. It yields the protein CASSITTDVHWGNQPQHF.

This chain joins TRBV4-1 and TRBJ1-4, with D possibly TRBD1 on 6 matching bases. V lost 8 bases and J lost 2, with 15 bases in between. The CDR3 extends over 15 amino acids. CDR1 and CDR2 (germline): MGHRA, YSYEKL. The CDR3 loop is CASRGRGRTNEKLFF. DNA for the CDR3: TGCGCCAGCCGGGGCAGGGGCAGGACTAATGAAAAACTGTTTTTT.

The CDR3 DNA sequence: TGTGCCAGCAGCCCAGCGGCGGGCAGCTCCTACGAGCAGTACTTC. Its protein is CASSPAAGSSYEQYF. The chain links TRBV7-9 to TRBJ2-7; TRBD2 might be the D (5 bases). The CDR3 has 15 amino acids. Germline V gives CDR1 SEHNR, CDR2 FQNEAQ (reference sequence). The ends were cut back, 5 bases at V and 0 bases at J, with 14 bases in the middle.

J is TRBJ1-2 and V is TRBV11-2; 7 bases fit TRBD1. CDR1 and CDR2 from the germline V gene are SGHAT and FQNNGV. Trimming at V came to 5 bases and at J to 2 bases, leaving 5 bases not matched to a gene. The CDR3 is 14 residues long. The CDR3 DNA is TGTGCCAGCAGCCCCGGGACAGCGAACTATGGCTACACCTTC. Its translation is CASSPGTANYGYTF.

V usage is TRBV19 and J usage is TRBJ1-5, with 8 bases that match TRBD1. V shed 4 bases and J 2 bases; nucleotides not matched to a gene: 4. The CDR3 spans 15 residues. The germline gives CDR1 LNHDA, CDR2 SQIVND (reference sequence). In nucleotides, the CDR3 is TGTGCCAGTAGTACAGGGACAGGAGGCAATCAGCCCCAGCATTTT. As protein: CASSTGTGGNQPQHF.

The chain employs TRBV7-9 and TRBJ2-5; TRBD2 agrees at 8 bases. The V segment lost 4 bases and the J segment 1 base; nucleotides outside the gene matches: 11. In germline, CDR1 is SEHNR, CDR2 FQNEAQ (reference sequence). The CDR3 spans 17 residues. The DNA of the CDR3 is TGTGCCAGCAGCTACCCCGGGGGGGCGGGAGGCCAAGAGACCCAGTACTTC. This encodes CASSYPGGAGGQETQYF.